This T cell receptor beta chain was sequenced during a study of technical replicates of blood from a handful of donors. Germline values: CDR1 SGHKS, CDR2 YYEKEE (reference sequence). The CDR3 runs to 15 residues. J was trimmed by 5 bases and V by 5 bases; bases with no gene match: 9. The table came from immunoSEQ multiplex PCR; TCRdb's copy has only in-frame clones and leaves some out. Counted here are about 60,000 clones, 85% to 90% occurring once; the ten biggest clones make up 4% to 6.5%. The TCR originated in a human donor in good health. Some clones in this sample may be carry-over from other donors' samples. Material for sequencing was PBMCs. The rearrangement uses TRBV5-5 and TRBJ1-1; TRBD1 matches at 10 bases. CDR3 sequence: CASRKGGQGKTEAFF. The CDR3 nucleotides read TGTGCCAGCAGAAAGGGGGGACAGGGGAAGACTGAAGCTTTCTTT.